Here is one TCR beta chain with its context. Its specific antigen is unknown. No much larger clone exists at a distance of one base, and base qualities are not known. This entry is derived from a study of early T cells in non-severe SARS-CoV-2 infection (dated by TCRdb to 2020 to 2023). About the study as a whole: Because TCR sequencing was done on bulk RNA from unsorted whole blood, the alpha and beta chains could not be paired.

Library creation used 5' RACE. Instrument on record: NextSeq 500. To correct for sequencing error and PCR bias, the TCR library protocol tagged individual cDNA molecules with unique molecular identifiers. Both TCR alpha and beta chains were sequenced, and tight co-correlation was observed between alpha and beta sequence abundances in each sample. Per the authors' processing: Decombinator V4 was used to annotate TCR sequences for V gene, J gene and CDR3. TCRs were defined as expanded if a significant change between any two time points was detected under a Poisson model with p below 0.0001. TCR abundances were normalised to the total number of TCRs sequenced per sample and expressed as counts per million. VDJdb, accessed on 1 November 2021, was searched for TCRs annotated for CMV, EBV and SARS-CoV-2, and TCRs annotated for more than one antigen were excluded. TCRdb handled the public reads itself, with Q25 trimming in fastp and clone calling in MiXCR, and kept productive beta chains. Entries are consolidated by CDR3 protein sequence, retaining the most common genes and DNA. TCRdb assigned the V and J calls; the authors' analysis was not used. This sample comprises more than 55,000 distinct CDR3 sequences, approximately 12% of them detected only once. The ten largest clones represent about 4.7% of the sample.

Set within a cohort of healthcare workers in London, UK, this nested case-control study involved weekly PCR testing of nasopharyngeal swabs along with blood sampling. Healthcare workers were enrolled in the week of the UK lockdown, from 23 to 31 March 2020, and were followed every week for up to about 16 weeks. What the research found in general, with its limitations: VDJdb matching was skewed toward anti-spike CD8 responses and likely underestimated virus-specific expansions, missing private and CD4 specificities.

This TCR derives from an adult who was a healthcare worker with PCR-confirmed SARS-CoV-2 infection or an uninfected control (not recorded which). The material sequenced was whole blood.

The CDR3 protein sequence reads: CASSLAIYGEGTDTQYF. The bases are TGTGCCAGCAGCTTAGCGATATATGGAGAAGGAACAGATACGCAGTATTTT. The chain is made from TRBV7-2 and TRBJ2-3; the D gene cannot be named for sure. Taken from cysteine to phenylalanine, the CDR3 has 17 residues. This entry keeps only the CDR3 DNA: 51 bases, framed from base 1. V sheds 0 bases and J sheds 3 bases, leaving 16 bases between their ends. CDR1 and CDR2 (SGHTA, FQGNSA) derive from the germline V gene.